Listed below are T cell receptor beta chains from one sample, sequenced in a study of naive and memory T cell subsets. Via MiXCR, TCRdb re-called the 5' RACE reads, giving one row per CDR3 protein. The top ten clones hold around a tenth of a sample with around 56,000 distinct CDR3 sequences, less than 10% of them seen once. These receptors were collected from a female donor in good health. CDR3s include the opening cysteine and the closing phenylalanine or tryptophan. The order of the fields is clone size, J gene, D gene, V gene, CDR3 DNA, CDR3 protein. A D gene is named only where the DNA matches it firmly. Some rows have no size entry. The others give once, few or many, or a class for an expanded clone.

clone size: many; J gene: TRBJ2-5; D gene: NA; V gene: TRBV3-1; CDR3 DNA: TGTGCCAGCAGCCAAGCTAGGGGGGAGACCCAGTACTTC; CDR3 protein: CASSQARGETQYF
clone size: many; J gene: TRBJ2-3; D gene: TRBD1; V gene: TRBV6-5; CDR3 DNA: TGTGCCAGCAGCCCGGGACAGGGCTCCCCAGATACGCAGTATTTT; CDR3 protein: CASSPGQGSPDTQYF
clone size: NA; J gene: TRBJ2-2; D gene: NA; V gene: TRBV12-3/TRBV12-4; CDR3 DNA: TGTGCCAGCAGTTTTAGGACAGACTCCCGGGGGGAGCTGTTTTTT; CDR3 protein: CASSFRTDSRGELFF
clone size: many; J gene: TRBJ1-2; D gene: NA; V gene: TRBV6-5; CDR3 DNA: TGTGCCAGCACCAGGGACGGATCCTTAAACTATGGCTACACCTTC; CDR3 protein: CASTRDGSLNYGYTF
clone size: few; J gene: TRBJ2-3; D gene: NA; V gene: TRBV20-1; CDR3 DNA: TGCAGTGCTCTTACGCCGGGGGGCTCAGATACGCAGTATTTT; CDR3 protein: CSALTPGGSDTQYF
clone size: NA; J gene: TRBJ2-7; D gene: TRBD1; V gene: TRBV6-5; CDR3 DNA: TGTGCCAGCACTTCCAGGGACAGGGCTTACGAGCAGTACTTC; CDR3 protein: CASTSRDRAYEQYF
clone size: few; J gene: TRBJ1-6; D gene: NA; V gene: TRBV4-3; CDR3 DNA: TGCGCCAGCAGCCGAAGTAAAAGGAGCTCCTATAATTCACCCCTCCACTTT; CDR3 protein: CASSRSKRSSYNSPLHF
clone size: few; J gene: TRBJ2-7; D gene: NA; V gene: TRBV5-1; CDR3 DNA: TGCGCCAGCAGCGGGGAAGACTCCTACGAGCAGTACTTC; CDR3 protein: CASSGEDSYEQYF
clone size: many; J gene: TRBJ1-5; D gene: NA; V gene: TRBV20-1; CDR3 DNA: TGCAGTGCTAGTTTAGGGGTTTTTTGGTCGGCTCAGCCCCAGCATTTT; CDR3 protein: CSASLGVFWSAQPQHF
clone size: many; J gene: TRBJ1-1; D gene: NA; V gene: TRBV28; CDR3 DNA: TGTGCCAGCACATTCGGGGTCTTTACTGAAGCTTTCTTT; CDR3 protein: CASTFGVFTEAFF
clone size: many; J gene: TRBJ1-6; D gene: TRBD1; V gene: TRBV30; CDR3 DNA: TGTGCCTGGAGTACAACGACAGGGAGAAGATCACCCCTCCACTTT; CDR3 protein: CAWSTTTGRRSPLHF
clone size: few; J gene: TRBJ2-7; D gene: TRBD1; V gene: TRBV5-8; CDR3 DNA: TGTGCCAGCCCGACAGGGGGTGCATACTACGAGCAGTACTTC; CDR3 protein: CASPTGGAYYEQYF
clone size: NA; J gene: TRBJ2-1; D gene: NA; V gene: TRBV20-1; CDR3 DNA: TGCAGTGCTAGAGATCGGGGTATCGAAGGCAATGAGCAGTTCTTC; CDR3 protein: CSARDRGIEGNEQFF
clone size: NA; J gene: TRBJ2-7; D gene: TRBD1; V gene: TRBV28; CDR3 DNA: TGTGCCAGCAGTACGCGGACAGGGAGGAACGAGCAGTACTTC; CDR3 protein: CASSTRTGRNEQYF
clone size: many; J gene: TRBJ1-1; D gene: NA; V gene: TRBV9; CDR3 DNA: TGTGCCAGCAGCGTGAGTAAGGGGGAAGCTTTCTTT; CDR3 protein: CASSVSKGEAFF
clone size: many; J gene: TRBJ1-1; D gene: NA; V gene: TRBV29-1; CDR3 DNA: TGCAGCGTCGTACCGGGACACCCGAACACTGAAGCTTTCTTT; CDR3 protein: CSVVPGHPNTEAFF
clone size: many; J gene: TRBJ2-2; D gene: NA; V gene: TRBV9; CDR3 DNA: TGTGCCAGCAGCGTAGCGCGGCGGAACACCGGGGAGCTGTTTTTT; CDR3 protein: CASSVARRNTGELFF
clone size: few; J gene: TRBJ1-4; D gene: NA; V gene: TRBV9; CDR3 DNA: TGTGCCAGCAGCGTAGCTGGGGCTGAAAAACTGTTTTTT; CDR3 protein: CASSVAGAEKLFF
clone size: medium-sized; J gene: TRBJ2-7; D gene: NA; V gene: TRBV12-3/TRBV12-4; CDR3 DNA: TGTGCCAGCAGTTTATATAGTGCAAGCTCCTACGAGCAGTACTTC; CDR3 protein: CASSLYSASSYEQYF
clone size: many; J gene: TRBJ1-1; D gene: NA; V gene: TRBV11-2; CDR3 DNA: TGTGCCAGCAGCTCCACAGGGTTGATTGAAGCTTTCTTT; CDR3 protein: CASSSTGLIEAFF
clone size: many; J gene: TRBJ1-5; D gene: NA; V gene: TRBV27; CDR3 DNA: TGTGCCAGCAGTTTATTAGGGACTGCCCATAGCAATCAGCCCCAGCATTTT; CDR3 protein: CASSLLGTAHSNQPQHF
clone size: few; J gene: TRBJ2-7; D gene: NA; V gene: TRBV7-2; CDR3 DNA: TGTGCCAGCAGCTCCGCACCTAACAGGGACTCCTACGAGCAGTACTTC; CDR3 protein: CASSSAPNRDSYEQYF
clone size: few; J gene: TRBJ1-6; D gene: TRBD1; V gene: TRBV27; CDR3 DNA: TGTGCCAGCAGTTTAAAACAGGGGGGTAATTCACCCCTCCACTTT; CDR3 protein: CASSLKQGGNSPLHF
clone size: many; J gene: TRBJ2-2; D gene: NA; V gene: TRBV7-2; CDR3 DNA: TGTGCCAGCAGCTTAGCCAGGGGGGAGCTGTTTTTT; CDR3 protein: CASSLARGELFF
clone size: many; J gene: TRBJ1-6; D gene: TRBD1; V gene: TRBV5-5; CDR3 DNA: TGTGCCAGCAGCTTAGCCTCCACACAGGGGAAGAGGACACCCCTCCACTTT; CDR3 protein: CASSLASTQGKRTPLHF
clone size: many; J gene: TRBJ1-1; D gene: NA; V gene: TRBV11-2; CDR3 DNA: TGTGCCAGCAGCATATACAGGGCACCAAAAGAAGCTTTCTTT; CDR3 protein: CASSIYRAPKEAFF
clone size: many; J gene: TRBJ1-2; D gene: NA; V gene: TRBV6-5; CDR3 DNA: TGTGCCAGCAGTTATGCTGGAAGCTATGGCTACACCTTC; CDR3 protein: CASSYAGSYGYTF
clone size: NA; J gene: TRBJ1-2; D gene: NA; V gene: TRBV4-1; CDR3 DNA: TGCGCCAGCAGCCAAGCGGGGGCCGGCGGCTACACCTTC; CDR3 protein: CASSQAGAGGYTF
clone size: many; J gene: TRBJ1-6; D gene: TRBD1; V gene: TRBV18; CDR3 DNA: TGTGCCAGCTCCTTAAATACCGGGACAGGGAAGCCACCCCTCCACTTT; CDR3 protein: CASSLNTGTGKPPLHF
clone size: few; J gene: TRBJ1-3; D gene: NA; V gene: TRBV4-3; CDR3 DNA: TGCGCCAGCAGCCTCGACGGGGGCTTTGGAAACACCATATATTTT; CDR3 protein: CASSLDGGFGNTIYF
clone size: NA; J gene: TRBJ2-3; D gene: TRBD2; V gene: TRBV18; CDR3 DNA: TGTGCCAGCTCACCTGGGACTAGCGGGGCTGGAACAGATACGCAGTATTTT; CDR3 protein: CASSPGTSGAGTDTQYF
clone size: many; J gene: TRBJ1-1; D gene: NA; V gene: TRBV7-9; CDR3 DNA: TGTGCCAGCAGTCGGGGAGGAAACACTGAAGCTTTCTTT; CDR3 protein: CASSRGGNTEAFF